This TCR beta chain was recorded in a study of blood T cell repertoires in COVID-19 (dated by TCRdb to the early 2020s). Notes on the research overall: Collaborator samples came from the United States, Italy and Spain and covered acute and convalescent phases of COVID-19. The material from the prospective study consisted of cDNA or gDNA derived from T cells, B-cell-depleted T cells, or PBMCs. Deeply sampled blood TCRbeta repertoires from subjects exposed to, actively infected with, or recovered from COVID-19 were included in the dataset. The repertoires were released in a freely available public database intended as a resource for research on the immune response to SARS-CoV-2. Samples came from the ongoing ImmuneRACE study (first 160 participants) plus 1,254 subjects from 6 global collaborators. The sample metadata nearly always contained a de-identified subject ID, COVID-19 status, age in years and sex. HLA class I and class II types, where available, came from metadata supplied by the sample provider rather than from assay-based typing. What the study reported, not specific to this receptor: The amount of clinical and demographic metadata varied by source and participant and was provided uncurated.

Whole blood was collected in K2EDTA tubes by collaborating institutions according to the institutions' own protocols. For TCRbeta analysis, collaborator samples were shipped as frozen whole blood, as isolated PBMCs, or as DNA extracted from either sample type. TCRbeta CDR3 regions were amplified from genomic DNA by means of the immunoSEQ Assay, a bias-controlled multiplex PCR. For the original study's pipeline: Nucleated cell counts per sample were estimated from amplification of reference gene primers within the assay. To quantify the absolute abundance of each unique TCRbeta CDR3 rearrangement, sequence reads were collapsed and filtered. For each sample, productive Simpson clonality was calculated as the square root of Simpson's diversity index over productive rearrangements. Imported from immuneACCESS, the table was reduced by TCRdb to in-frame sequences with V and J called. These copies leave out some clones; in studies compared against another copy, an unresolved V gene accounts for under half, and the cause of the remainder is not known. V and J calls and clone size are given by that table; D and trimming were obtained from the DNA. The sample contains 56,000 or so clones, 80% to 90% of them found a single time. The ten largest make up over 25% of the sample.

On this clone: The clone's antigen remains unknown. Per-base quality was not reported, and no clone a single base away is much larger than it.

From a lookup of the germline V gene, CDR1 and CDR2 are SNHLY and FYNNEI. From its cysteine to its phenylalanine, the CDR3 spans 13 amino acids. Only the CDR3 region is kept as DNA, spanning 39 bases read in frame from base 1. V and J lose 5 bases and 7 bases, and a span of 12 bases separates them. Sequenced input: peripheral blood. The sequence is built from TRBV2 and TRBJ1-5; TRBD1 is a weak D gene call, 6 bases matching. The clonotype was recovered from a human donor in a cohort sampled during active COVID-19. In nucleotide form, the sequence is TGTGCCAGCAGTCCAGGGGCTTGGCAGCCCCAGCATTTT. This encodes CASSPGAWQPQHF.